The rows below give T cell receptor beta chains drawn from one sample of a study of blood T cell repertoires in COVID-19. Using immunoSEQ multiplex PCR, the repertoire was profiled, and TCRdb retains in-frame clones only, with some absent. The sample lists approximately 200,000 clones, more than 80% occurring once. The sample consisted of peripheral blood. These receptors were taken from a woman at least 80 years old with acute or convalescent COVID-19. The CDR3 runs from the conserved cysteine through the conserved F or W. A D gene is named only where the DNA matches it firmly. Size is omitted from some rows. Given values are once, few, many or a class for expanded clones.

V gene	J gene	D gene	clone size	CDR3 protein	CDR3 DNA
TRBV7-8	TRBJ1-5	TRBD1	.	CASSLGGTGDQPQHF	TGTGCCAGCAGCTTAGGGGGGACAGGGGATCAGCCCCAGCATTTT
TRBV29-1	TRBJ1-1	.	.	CSVEDWPEAFF	TGCAGCGTTGAAGATTGGCCTGAAGCTTTCTTT
TRBV10-3	TRBJ2-7	TRBD1	once	CAISEPGQGANYEQYF	TGTGCCATCAGTGAGCCGGGACAGGGGGCGAACTACGAGCAGTACTTC
TRBV5-1	TRBJ1-1	TRBD1	few	CASSLDRGTEAFF	TGCGCCAGCAGCTTGGACAGGGGGACTGAAGCTTTCTTT
TRBV19	TRBJ1-4	.	.	CASSIEQGANEKLFF	TGTGCCAGTAGTATAGAACAGGGAGCTAATGAAAAACTGTTTTTT
TRBV11-2	TRBJ2-7	.	.	CASSFLYEQYF	TGTGCCAGCAGCTTCTTATACGAGCAGTACTTC
TRBV15	TRBJ1-4	TRBD1	.	CATSPPTGDATNEKLFF	TGTGCCACCAGCCCTCCAACAGGGGACGCAACTAATGAAAAACTGTTTTTT
TRBV5-4	TRBJ2-1	TRBD2	few	CASSRLAGEQFF	TGTGCCAGCAGCCGACTAGCGGGTGAGCAGTTCTTC
TRBV6-5	TRBJ2-2	.	.	CASSYEFANTGELFF	TGTGCCAGCAGTTACGAGTTCGCGAACACCGGGGAGCTGTTTTTT
TRBV7-2	TRBJ1-2	.	.	CASSLRDHGFYGYTF	TGTGCCAGCAGCTTGCGGGACCATGGATTCTATGGCTACACCTTC
TRBV3-1/TRBV3-2	TRBJ1-1	TRBD1	.	CASSQRTGWTEAFF	TGTGCCAGCAGCCAAAGGACAGGGTGGACTGAAGCTTTCTTT
TRBV19	TRBJ1-3	.	.	CASSTSTGVTGNTIYF	TGTGCCAGTAGTACATCGACAGGAGTTACGGGAAACACCATATATTTT
TRBV6-5	TRBJ1-4	TRBD1	.	CASRPGTGSSKLFF	TGTGCCAGCAGGCCCGGGACAGGGTCGTCTAAACTGTTTTTT
TRBV19	TRBJ2-1	TRBD2	.	CASKLTSGAFSEQFF	TGTGCCAGTAAGCTGACTAGCGGAGCTTTCAGTGAGCAGTTCTTC
TRBV27	TRBJ1-1	.	.	CASSSTHFQGLNTEAFF	TGTGCCAGCAGTTCAACCCACTTTCAGGGGTTGAACACTGAAGCTTTCTTT
TRBV5-1	TRBJ1-4	.	.	CASSLQGRGSNEKLFF	TGCGCCAGCAGCTTGCAGGGAAGGGGGTCTAATGAAAAACTGTTTTTT
TRBV6-2/TRBV6-3	TRBJ2-1	TRBD2	.	CASSLVAGGGEQFF	TGTGCCAGCAGTTTAGTAGCGGGAGGTGGTGAGCAGTTCTTC
TRBV5-1	TRBJ1-1	.	.	CASSLENQGTEAFF	TGCGCCAGCAGCTTGGAGAATCAGGGGACTGAAGCTTTCTTT
TRBV5-1	TRBJ2-7	TRBD2	.	CASSLASGISYEQYF	TGCGCCAGCAGCTTGGCTAGCGGGATCTCCTACGAGCAGTACTTC
TRBV19	TRBJ2-5	.	.	CASSRTGTIYQETQYF	TGTGCCAGTAGTAGAACCGGGACAATTTACCAAGAGACCCAGTACTTC
TRBV6-5	TRBJ1-2	.	.	CASRPGAPYGYTF	TGTGCCAGCAGGCCAGGGGCCCCCTATGGCTACACCTTC
TRBV18	TRBJ2-1	.	.	CASSQAAYNEQFF	TGTGCCAGCTCGCAGGCAGCCTACAATGAGCAGTTCTTC
TRBV5-1	TRBJ2-1	TRBD2	.	CASSLSGLAGNNEQFF	TGCGCCAGCAGCTTGTCAGGGCTAGCGGGGAACAATGAGCAGTTCTTC
TRBV27	TRBJ1-2	.	.	CASRQTREGKGDLF	TGTGCCAGCAGGCAAACCAGGGAGGGAAAGGGGGACCTGTTC
TRBV28	TRBJ1-2	.	.	CASSLTYQVGYTF	TGTGCCAGCAGTTTAACATATCAGGTTGGCTACACCTTC
TRBV6-1	TRBJ2-7	.	.	CASSEARTAPFYEQYF	TGTGCCAGCAGTGAAGCGCGAACTGCGCCATTCTACGAGCAGTACTTC
TRBV9	TRBJ2-3	.	.	CASSDRRGSEDTQYF	TGTGCCAGCAGCGACCGCAGGGGATCGGAAGATACGCAGTATTTT
TRBV9	TRBJ2-7	TRBD2	.	CASSVATSGVYEQYF	TGTGCCAGCAGCGTAGCTACCAGCGGGGTATACGAGCAGTACTTC